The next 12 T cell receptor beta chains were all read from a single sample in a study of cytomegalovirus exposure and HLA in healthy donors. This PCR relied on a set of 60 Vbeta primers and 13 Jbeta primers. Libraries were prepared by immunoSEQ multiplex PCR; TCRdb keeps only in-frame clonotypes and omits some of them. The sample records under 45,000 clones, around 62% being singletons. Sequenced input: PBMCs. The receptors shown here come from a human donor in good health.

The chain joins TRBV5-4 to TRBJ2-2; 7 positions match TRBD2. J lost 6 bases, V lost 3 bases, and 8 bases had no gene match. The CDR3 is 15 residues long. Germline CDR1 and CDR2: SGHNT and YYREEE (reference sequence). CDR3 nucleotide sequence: TGTGCCAGCAGCTCGAGATTCGGGGGGTCCGGGGAGCTGTTTTTT. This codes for CASSSRFGGSGELFF.

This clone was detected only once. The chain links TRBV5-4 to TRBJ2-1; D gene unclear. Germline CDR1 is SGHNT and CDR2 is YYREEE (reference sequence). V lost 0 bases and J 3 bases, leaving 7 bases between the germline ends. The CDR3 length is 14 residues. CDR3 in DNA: TGTGCCAGCAGCTTGGCAAGAGGCTACAATGAGCAGTTCTTC. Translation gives CASSLARGYNEQFF.

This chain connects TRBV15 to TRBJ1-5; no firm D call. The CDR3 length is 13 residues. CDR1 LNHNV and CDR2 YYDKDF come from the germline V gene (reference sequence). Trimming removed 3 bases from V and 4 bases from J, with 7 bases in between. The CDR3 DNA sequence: TGTGCCACCAGCAGGAACGGGAATCAGCCCCAGCATTTT. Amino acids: CATSRNGNQPQHF.

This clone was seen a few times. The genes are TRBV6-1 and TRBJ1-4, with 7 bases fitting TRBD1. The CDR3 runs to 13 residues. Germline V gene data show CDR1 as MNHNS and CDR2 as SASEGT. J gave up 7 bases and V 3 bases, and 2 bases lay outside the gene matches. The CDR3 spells CASSEAGGEKLFF. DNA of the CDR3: TGTGCCAGCAGTGAGGCAGGGGGTGAAAAACTGTTTTTT.

The CDR3 is CASSLSRGSGANVLTF. The CDR3 DNA reads as TGTGCCAGCAGTTTAAGTCGGGGCTCTGGGGCCAACGTCCTGACTTTC. The V gene is TRBV28, the J gene TRBJ2-6, with D perhaps TRBD2 (5 bases). In germline, CDR1 is MDHEN, CDR2 SYDVKM. This CDR3 spans 16 amino acids. V was cut by 2 bases and J by 0 bases, with 8 bases left in between.

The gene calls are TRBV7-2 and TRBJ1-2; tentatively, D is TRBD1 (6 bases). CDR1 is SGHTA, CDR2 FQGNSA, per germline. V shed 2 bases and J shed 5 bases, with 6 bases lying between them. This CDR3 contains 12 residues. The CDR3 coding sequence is TGTGCCAGCAGCTTAACAGGGTATGGCTACACCTTC. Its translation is CASSLTGYGYTF.

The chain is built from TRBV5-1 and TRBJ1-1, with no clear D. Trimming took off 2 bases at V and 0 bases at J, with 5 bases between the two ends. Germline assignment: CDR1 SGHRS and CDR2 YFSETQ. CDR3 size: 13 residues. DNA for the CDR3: TGCGCCAGCAGCTTACTGGTGAACACTGAAGCTTTCTTT. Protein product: CASSLLVNTEAFF.

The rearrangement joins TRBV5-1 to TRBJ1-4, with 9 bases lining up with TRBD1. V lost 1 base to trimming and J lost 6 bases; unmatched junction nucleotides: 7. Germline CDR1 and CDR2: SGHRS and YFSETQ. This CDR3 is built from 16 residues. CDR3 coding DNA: TGCGCCAGCAGCTTGATGTCCGGGACAGGGTATGAAAAACTGTTTTTT. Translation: CASSLMSGTGYEKLFF.

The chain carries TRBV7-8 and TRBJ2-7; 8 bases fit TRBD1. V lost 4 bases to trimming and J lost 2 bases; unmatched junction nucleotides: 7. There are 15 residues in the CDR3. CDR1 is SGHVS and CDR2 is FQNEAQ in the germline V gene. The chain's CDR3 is CASSSPGQGAYEQYF. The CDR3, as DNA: TGTGCCAGCAGCTCCCCTGGACAGGGCGCCTACGAGCAGTACTTC.

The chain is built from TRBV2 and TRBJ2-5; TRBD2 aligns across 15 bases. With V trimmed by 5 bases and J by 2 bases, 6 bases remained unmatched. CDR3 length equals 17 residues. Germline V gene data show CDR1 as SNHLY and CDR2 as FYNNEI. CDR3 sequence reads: CASSRTSGGAGQETQYF. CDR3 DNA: TGTGCCAGCAGTCGGACTAGCGGGGGGGCTGGGCAAGAGACCCAGTACTTC.

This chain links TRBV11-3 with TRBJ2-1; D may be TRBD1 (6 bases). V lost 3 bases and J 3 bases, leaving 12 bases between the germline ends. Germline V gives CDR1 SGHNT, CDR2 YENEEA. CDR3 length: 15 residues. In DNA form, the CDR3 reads TGTGCCAGCAGCTTCCAGGGGACGTACTACAATGAGCAGTTCTTC. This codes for CASSFQGTYYNEQFF.

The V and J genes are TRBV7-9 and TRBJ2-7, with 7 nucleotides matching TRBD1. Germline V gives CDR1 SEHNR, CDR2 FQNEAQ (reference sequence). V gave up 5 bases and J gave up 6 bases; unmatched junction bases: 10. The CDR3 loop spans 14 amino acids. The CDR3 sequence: CASSPRGTVLEQYF. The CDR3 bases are TGTGCCAGCAGCCCGCGAGGGACAGTTCTCGAGCAGTACTTC.